The clone carrying this T cell receptor (beta chain) has a handful of counts. Its antigen is currently unknown. The data derive from a study of human T cells and chemical hapten exposure. Background on the study: A roughly 2 cm by roughly 2 cm inner upper arm patch received 2% DPC for sensitization. Study observations and caveats: Large CDR3 similarity clusters arose significantly more often from expanded TCRs than from controls.

The germline V and J ends were trimmed by 6 bases and 5 bases, with 16 bases remaining between them. From germline, CDR1 is ENHRY and CDR2 SYGVKD. The CDR3 spans 14 residues. In the authors' workflow: TCRs per sample had a median of approximately 98,000 and ranged from about 23,224 to 750,000. TCRdb processed the RACE reads anew with MiXCR; each CDR3 protein has one entry. The authors' filters were not applied to this entry. The repertoire consists of 62,000 or so distinct CDR3 sequences, with approximately 9.9% occurring once and the leading ten covering 4.5% to 6.5%. Time point: pre-sensitization, week 0. As to treatment: therapeutic diphenylcyclopropenone sensitization with weekly scalp DPC.

This chain connects TRBV10-3 to TRBJ2-5; perhaps TRBD2 as D (5 bases). This receptor was obtained from a woman aged 45-59 years with alopecia areata. Some clones in this sample may be carry-over from other donors' samples. The source material was whole blood, sampled in connection with sensitization to the hapten diphenylcyclopropenone (DPC). CDR3 nucleotide sequence: TGTGCCATCAGGCCCGGGCCGCGGGCGGAGACCCAGTACTTC. Translated, it gives CAIRPGPRAETQYF.